A selection of T cell receptor beta chains follows, all from one sample in a study of blood T cell repertoires in COVID-19. Measured with immunoSEQ multiplex PCR; TCRdb has only the in-frame clones, and not every one. The sample shows 180,000 or so clones, around 80% of them seen only once. Sequencing was performed on PBMCs or T cells enriched from blood (not recorded which). The receptor source for this set is a man aged 55 to 70 who had been exposed to COVID-19. The CDR3 runs from the conserved cysteine through the conserved F or W. D genes are given only for firm matches. Size tells how often a clone was seen (once, few, many) or the class of an expanded clone, and some rows leave it out.

-	TRBV12-3/TRBV12-4	TRBJ2-5	-	TGTGCCAGCAGCACAGACCGGGAGACCCAGTACTTC	CASSTDRETQYF
-	TRBV15	TRBJ1-1	-	TGTGCCACCAGCAGAGGGGGGAGGACAACGGACACTGAAGCTTTCTTT	CATSRGGRTTDTEAFF
-	TRBV28	TRBJ2-7	TRBD2	TGTGCCAGCAGTGTTCCTAGCGGGATGCACTACGAGCAGTACTTC	CASSVPSGMHYEQYF
-	TRBV6-5	TRBJ2-7	-	TGTGCCAGCAGTTTAGGGACAAACTCCTACGAGCAGTACTTC	CASSLGTNSYEQYF
-	TRBV27	TRBJ1-5	TRBD1	TGTGCCAGCAGTTTAGGGACAGATAGCAATCAGCCCCAGCATTTT	CASSLGTDSNQPQHF
few	TRBV5-6	TRBJ1-2	-	TGTGCCAGCAGCTTGTCACGGGGGGAGGTCTACACCTTC	CASSLSRGEVYTF
-	TRBV3-1/TRBV3-2	TRBJ1-2	-	TGTGCCAGCAGCCAACGAGGGCGTCAGTACTATGGCTACACCTTC	CASSQRGRQYYGYTF
once	TRBV28	TRBJ2-1	TRBD2	TGTGCCAGCAGGGTCCGGCACCTGAACCTGAAAAGCGGGAGGGTTGTGAATGAGCAGTTCTTC	CASRVRHLNLKSGRVVNEQFF
-	TRBV29-1	TRBJ2-5	-	TGCAGCGTTGCCCAGGGCCAAGAGACCCAGTACTTC	CSVAQGQETQYF
-	TRBV4-3	TRBJ1-6	TRBD1	TGCGCCAGCAGCGCTCTGACAGGGGCCCCAAATTCACCCCTCCACTTT	CASSALTGAPNSPLHF
-	TRBV28	TRBJ1-6	-	TGTGCCAGCATCGGAGGGAGCTCCTATAATTCACCCCTCCACTTT	CASIGGSSYNSPLHF
few	TRBV6-5	TRBJ2-5	TRBD2	TGTGCCAGCAGTTCAGCGGGAGGGCCGGAGACCCAGTACTTC	CASSSAGGPETQYF
-	TRBV12-3/TRBV12-4	TRBJ1-2	TRBD1	TGTGCCAGCAGTGAAACAGGGGGCGCCCCCCTCTCATTC	CASSETGGAPLSF
-	TRBV5-1	TRBJ2-1	TRBD2	TGCGCCAGCAGCTTGGGACTAGCAGGGTACAATGAGCAGTTCTTC	CASSLGLAGYNEQFF
-	TRBV27	TRBJ1-2	-	TGTGCCAGCAGCCCGTCCGCGGGTGGCTACACCTTC	CASSPSAGGYTF
-	TRBV7-2	TRBJ1-6	-	TGTGCCAGCAGCGATTACGAAGGGGGTTCACCCCTCCACTTT	CASSDYEGGSPLHF
-	TRBV2	TRBJ1-1	TRBD1	TGTGCCACCGGACAGGAGAGCCACACTGAAGCTTTCTTT	CATGQESHTEAFF
-	TRBV5-4	TRBJ2-4	TRBD1	TGTGCCAGCAGCTCGAGGACAGGGGAAGCCAAAAACATTCAGTACTTC	CASSSRTGEAKNIQYF
-	TRBV5-1	TRBJ2-7	-	TGCGCCAGCAGCTCTCTATCACGCTACGAGCAGTACTTC	CASSSLSRYEQYF
-	TRBV6-1	TRBJ1-5	TRBD1	TGTGCCACCGGGACAGTCAATCAGCCCCAGCATTTT	CATGTVNQPQHF
-	TRBV7-8	TRBJ2-5	TRBD1	TGTGCCAGCAGCCGAGGGCGGACAGGTCAAGAGACCCAGTACTTC	CASSRGRTGQETQYF
few	TRBV4-1	TRBJ2-1	TRBD1	TGCGCCAGCAGCACAGGGGCCAATGAGCAGTTCTTC	CASSTGANEQFF
-	TRBV7-3	TRBJ2-2	TRBD2	TGTGCCAGCAGCTTAGCGGGAGCCGGGGAGCTGTTTTTT	CASSLAGAGELFF
-	TRBV2	TRBJ2-3	-	TGTGCCACCGACGGTGGGGGGAGCCCCGGTACGCAGTATTTT	CATDGGGSPGTQYF
-	TRBV10-3	TRBJ1-1	-	TGTGCCATCAGTGTTTTGGGACTGTCCGAGAACACTGAAGCTTTCTTT	CAISVLGLSENTEAFF
-	TRBV7-2	TRBJ2-6	-	TGTGCCAGCAGCCGCCCCCCCGGTGGGGCCAACGTCCTGACTTTC	CASSRPPGGANVLTF
-	TRBV25-1	TRBJ2-1	TRBD2	TGTGCCAGCAGTGAGATTAGCGGGTCCGGGACGGATGAGCAGTTCTTC	CASSEISGSGTDEQFF
-	TRBV11-3	TRBJ2-1	-	TGTGCCAGCAGCTTTGGCGGGGCCGGCTACAATGAGCAGTTCTTC	CASSFGGAGYNEQFF
-	TRBV2	TRBJ2-2	-	TGTGCCAGCATTCGACTCTTGAACACCGGGGAGCTGTTTTTT	CASIRLLNTGELFF
-	TRBV20-1	TRBJ1-2	-	TGCAGTGCTAGAGCTTATGGCTACACCTTC	CSARAYGYTF